Following are 2 T cell receptor beta chains from one sample sequenced in a study of metastatic and nonmetastatic thyroid tumors. TCRdb re-called the PCR reads via MiXCR. Among 7,000 to 8,500 clones, roughly 24% were seen once, and the ten largest hold about a sixth. Treatment of any kind had been given to no patient before thyroid surgery. Sequenced sample: tumor tissue. The receptors here all came from a female donor with papillary thyroid cancer or a benign thyroid nodule (not recorded which). Some clones in this sample may be carry-over from other donors' samples.

This clone was recorded a few times. This chain links TRBV6-1 with TRBJ1-6; D call uncertain. Germline V gene sequence: CDR1 MNHNS, CDR2 SASEGT. The CDR3 extends over 14 amino acids. V gave up 6 bases and J gave up 0 bases, with 6 bases separating them. The CDR3 sequence: CASRGTSYNSPLHF. The CDR3 DNA is TGTGCCAGCAGAGGAACCTCCTATAATTCACCCCTCCACTTT.

CDR3 in DNA: TGTGCCAGCTCACCTCGGTGGTCCCCAAAAGAGGAGCAGTACTTC. Its translation: CASSPRWSPKEEQYF. This rearrangement joins TRBV18 to TRBJ2-7; no clear D gene. Looked up from germline, CDR1 is KGHSH and CDR2 is LQKENI. Deletions cut 3 bases from V and 7 bases from J, with 19 bases between. This CDR3 comprises 15 residues.